This T cell receptor (beta chain) was identified in a study of immune cell composition in non-small cell lung cancer. Points from the study as a whole: Overall clonality, unlike maximal tumour-associated clone frequency, did not predict TIL reactivity.

To note about this clone: Its antigen is not identified.

CDR1 is MNHNY and CDR2 is SVGAGI in the germline V gene (reference sequence). The CDR3 runs 15 residues. Deletions cut 6 bases from V and 5 bases from J, with 17 bases between. Normal lung sampling was at least 3 cm from the tumour, as distant as possible. Clones were read by immunoSEQ multiplex PCR, and TCRdb kept only the in-frame ones, dropping some. The sample contains around 5,600 clones, roughly 87% of which appear only once. Sequenced: non-adjacent lung tissue. The clonotype was recovered from a human donor with non-small cell lung cancer. The chain recombines TRBV6-6 with TRBJ2-1, with a tentative D call TRBD2 (5 bases). CDR3 nucleotide sequence: TGTGCCAGCAGAGTGGGTTCGGCGGGTAACAATGAGCAGTTCTTC. This sequence encodes CASRVGSAGNNEQFF.